These 5 T cell receptor beta chains originate from one sample sequenced in a study of spatial heterogeneity in lung cancer. Time point denoted: blood at routine non-recurrence follow-up after resection. Frozen PBMC, nontumor lung or tumor provided whole RNA, which was sequenced unsorted. One entry per CDR3 protein, called by TCRdb with MiXCR from the 5' RACE reads. This sample has more than 95,000 distinct CDR3 sequences, with over 9% found just once. The material was PBMCs, obtained at follow-up. The receptors were sampled from a male donor with early-stage non-small cell lung cancer.

This clonotype was detected ten times or more. This sequence joins TRBV7-2 and TRBJ1-2, with D unresolved. Trimming took off 1 base at V and 8 bases at J, with 8 bases between the two ends. Germline lookup yields CDR1 SGHTA and CDR2 FQGNSA. CDR3 length equals 12 residues. CDR3 DNA: TGTGCCAGCAGCTTAGTTTCGATGGGCTACACCTTC. Translation: CASSLVSMGYTF.

This clonotype was detected only a few times. The chain uses TRBV15 and TRBJ2-2; maybe TRBD1 (6 bases). The CDR3 length is 14 residues. V was pared by 3 bases and J by 5 bases, with 10 bases between. Germline-derived CDR1 and CDR2 are LNHNV and YYDKDF (reference sequence). The DNA of the CDR3 is TGTGCCACCAGCAGGAACAGGGAAACCGGGGAGCTGTTTTTT. Translated, it gives CATSRNRETGELFF.

This clonotype is medium-sized in the sample. J is TRBJ2-3 and V is TRBV10-3, with D unresolved. CDR1 ENHRY and CDR2 SYGVKD come from the germline V gene. Trimming removed 4 bases from V and 3 bases from J, with 5 bases in between. This CDR3 region has 12 residues. CDR3 in amino acids: CAISGATDTQYF. The CDR3 DNA follows: TGTGCCATCAGTGGGGCAACAGATACGCAGTATTTT.

There are a few counts of this clonotype. V gene TRBV28 combines with J gene TRBJ2-7, with 15 bases lining up with TRBD2. The CDR3 extends over 15 amino acids. The V segment lost 6 bases and the J segment 3 bases; nucleotides outside the gene matches: 3. The germline V gene encodes CDR1 MDHEN and CDR2 SYDVKM. The chain's CDR3 is CASRGLAGGLYEQYF. CDR3 coding DNA: TGTGCCAGCAGGGGACTAGCGGGGGGTCTCTACGAGCAGTACTTC.

The chain uses TRBV29-1 and TRBJ2-7, with D possibly being TRBD1 (7 bases). V lost 7 bases to trimming and J lost 6 bases, with 13 bases between them. Germline V CDR1 and CDR2: SQVTM, ANQGSEA. The length of the CDR3 is 11 residues. The CDR3 region is CSGHRGGEQYF. The CDR3 DNA is TGCAGCGGACACAGGGGAGGCGAGCAGTACTTC.